These 8 T cell receptor beta chains originate from one sample sequenced in a study of CD8+ T cells in alopecia areata. The sequencing template was cDNA reverse transcribed from extracted RNA. Method: immunoSEQ multiplex PCR; TCRdb's copy keeps in-frame clones and lacks some. The sample carries 200,000 to 250,000 clones, around two fifths recorded once. The sample's treatment: oral pan-JAK inhibitor, 5-10 mg twice daily. The specimen comprised CD4+ T cells sorted from blood, sampled around week 34, from a patient treated with tofacitinib. Receptors originate from a human donor with alopecia areata.

The chain carries TRBV5-1 and TRBJ2-1; TRBD2 matches 8 bases. Germline lookup yields CDR1 SGHRS and CDR2 YFSETQ. The CDR3 is 16 residues long. Trimming removed 0 bases from V and 3 bases from J; junction bases left unmatched: 5. The CDR3 protein is CASSLGLARIYNEQFF. CDR3 nucleotide sequence: TGCGCCAGCAGCTTGGGACTAGCGAGGATCTACAATGAGCAGTTCTTC.

The rearrangement links TRBV18 to TRBJ2-7; TRBD1 matches at 7 bases. This CDR3 region has 14 residues. Germline-derived CDR1 and CDR2 are KGHSH and LQKENI. The V and J ends lost 3 bases and 2 bases, in that order; junction bases with no gene match: 4. The CDR3 DNA is TGTGCCAGCTCACCGGGACAGCTTCCCTACGAGCAGTACTTC. Protein sequence: CASSPGQLPYEQYF.

This rearrangement joins TRBV2 to TRBJ1-5; D might be TRBD1 (5 bases). The CDR3 covers 13 residues. V was cut by 6 bases and J by 2 bases, with 8 bases left in between. Germline CDR1 reads SNHLY; CDR2 reads FYNNEI. CDR3 DNA: TGTGCCAGCAGGGGGGACGGCAATCAGCCCCAGCATTTT. Translation: CASRGDGNQPQHF. Full variable domain (missing parts from reference TRBV2 and TRBJ1-5): EPEVTQTPSHQVTQMGQEVILRCVPISNHLYFYWYRQILGQKVEFLVSFYNNEISEKSEIFDDQFSVERPDGSNFTLKIRSTKLEDSAMYFCASRGDGNQPQHFGDGTRLSIL.

This chain joins TRBV5-1 and TRBJ2-5, with D perhaps matching TRBD1 (5 bases). The germline V gene encodes CDR1 SGHRS and CDR2 YFSETQ. This CDR3 contains 15 residues. V was shortened by 4 bases and J by 1 base, with 14 bases between the two germline ends. Written as DNA, the CDR3 is TGCGCCAGCAGCACGAGACAGTCGCCCCAAGAGACCCAGTACTTC. It is translated as CASSTRQSPQETQYF.

DNA for the CDR3: TGTGCCAGCAGACAGACAGGCGGACTCCTAGTCAACGTCCTGACTTTC. It is translated as CASRQTGGLLVNVLTF. This chain connects TRBV7-9 to TRBJ2-6; tentative D call: TRBD1 (6 bases). Germline V CDR1 and CDR2: SEHNR, FQNEAQ (reference sequence). The length of the CDR3 is 16 residues. V was pared by 6 bases and J by 9 bases, with 21 bases between.

This clone came up a few times. The chain has TRBV6-5 and TRBJ2-3, with TRBD1 identical over 7 bases. CDR1 MNHEY and CDR2 SVGAGI come from the germline V gene. With 6 bases clipped from V and 6 bases from J, the junction kept 12 bases outside the gene matches. The CDR3 runs 15 residues. The CDR3 bases are TGTGCCAGCAGGTTATCCAGGGGCAGGGGGGATACGCAGTATTTT. This gives the protein CASRLSRGRGDTQYF.

This clone was counted only a few times. The rearrangement uses TRBV9 and TRBJ2-7; maybe TRBD2 (6 bases). CDR1 is SGDLS, CDR2 YYNGEE, per germline. There are 13 residues in the CDR3. Trimming left V 2 bases short and J 0 bases short, with 6 bases between. The CDR3 is CASSVDYSYEQYF. Written as DNA, the CDR3 is TGTGCCAGCAGCGTGGACTACTCCTACGAGCAGTACTTC.

The rearrangement uses TRBV25-1 and TRBJ2-7; D gene ambiguous. Trimming cost V 1 base and J 6 bases, with 10 bases left between them. The length of the CDR3 is 13 residues. The germline CDR1 and CDR2 sequences are MGHDK and SYGVNS. CDR3 protein: CASSESLVAEQYF. The DNA for the CDR3 is TGTGCCAGCAGTGAATCCCTGGTGGCCGAGCAGTACTTC.